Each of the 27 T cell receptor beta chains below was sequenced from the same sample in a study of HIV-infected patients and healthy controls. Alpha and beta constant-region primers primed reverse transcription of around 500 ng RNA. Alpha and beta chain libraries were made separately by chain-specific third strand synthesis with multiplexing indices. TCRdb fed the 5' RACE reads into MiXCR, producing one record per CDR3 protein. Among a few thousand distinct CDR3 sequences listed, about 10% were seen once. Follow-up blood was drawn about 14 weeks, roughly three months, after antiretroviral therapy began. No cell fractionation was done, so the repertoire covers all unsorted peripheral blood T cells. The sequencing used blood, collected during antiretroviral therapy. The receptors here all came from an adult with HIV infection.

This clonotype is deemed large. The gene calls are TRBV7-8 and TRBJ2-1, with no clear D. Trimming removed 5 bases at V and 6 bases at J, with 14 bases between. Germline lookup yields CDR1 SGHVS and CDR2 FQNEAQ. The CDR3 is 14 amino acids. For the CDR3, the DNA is TGTGCCAGCAGCCCAACCGCGCGAGTCAATGAGCAGTTCTTC. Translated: CASSPTARVNEQFF.

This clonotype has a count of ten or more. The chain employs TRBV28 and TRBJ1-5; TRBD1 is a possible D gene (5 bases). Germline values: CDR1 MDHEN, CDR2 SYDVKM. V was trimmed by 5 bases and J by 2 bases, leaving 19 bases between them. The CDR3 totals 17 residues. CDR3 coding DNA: TGTGCCAGCAGTCCCCGGGGGACCGGGGATGGCAATCAGCCCCAGCATTTT. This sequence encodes CASSPRGTGDGNQPQHF.

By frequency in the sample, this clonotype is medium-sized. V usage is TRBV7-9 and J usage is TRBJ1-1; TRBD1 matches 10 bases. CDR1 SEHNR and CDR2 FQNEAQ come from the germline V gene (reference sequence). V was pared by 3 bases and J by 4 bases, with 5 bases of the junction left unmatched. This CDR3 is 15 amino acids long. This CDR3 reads CASSLGTGEGTEAFF. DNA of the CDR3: TGTGCCAGCAGCTTGGGGACAGGGGAGGGCACTGAAGCTTTCTTT.

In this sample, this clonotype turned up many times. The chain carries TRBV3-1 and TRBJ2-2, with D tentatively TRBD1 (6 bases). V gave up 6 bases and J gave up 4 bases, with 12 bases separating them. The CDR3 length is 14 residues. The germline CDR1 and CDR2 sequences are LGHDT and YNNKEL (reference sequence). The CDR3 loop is CASRQVRGTGELFF. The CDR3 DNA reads TGTGCCAGCAGACAGGTCAGGGGCACCGGGGAGCTGTTTTTT.

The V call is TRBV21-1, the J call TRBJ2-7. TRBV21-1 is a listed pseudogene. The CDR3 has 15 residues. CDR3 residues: CASSPTTGSSYEQYF. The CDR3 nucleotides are TGTGCCAGCAGCCCCACGACTGGGAGCTCCTACGAGCAGTACTTC.

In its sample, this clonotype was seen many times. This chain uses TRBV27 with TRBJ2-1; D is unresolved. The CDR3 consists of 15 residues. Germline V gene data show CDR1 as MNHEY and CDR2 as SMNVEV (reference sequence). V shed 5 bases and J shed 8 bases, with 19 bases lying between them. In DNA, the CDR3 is TGTGCCAGCAGTCCGGGCGGCTTCCCGGGCGATGAGCAGTTCTTC. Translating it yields CASSPGGFPGDEQFF.

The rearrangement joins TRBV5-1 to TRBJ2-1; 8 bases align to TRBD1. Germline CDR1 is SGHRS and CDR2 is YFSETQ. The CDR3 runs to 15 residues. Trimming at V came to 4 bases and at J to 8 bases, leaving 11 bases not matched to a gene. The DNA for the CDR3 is TGCGCCAGCAGCGAAGGGGGACAGGATACGGATGAGCAGTTCTTC. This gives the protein CASSEGGQDTDEQFF.

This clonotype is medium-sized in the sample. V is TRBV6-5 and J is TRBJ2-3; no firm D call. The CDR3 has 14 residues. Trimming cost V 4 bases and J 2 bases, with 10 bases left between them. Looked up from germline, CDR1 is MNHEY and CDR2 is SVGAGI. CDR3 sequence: CASSSSGPTDTQYF. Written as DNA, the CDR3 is TGTGCCAGCAGTTCCTCGGGCCCCACAGATACGCAGTATTTT.

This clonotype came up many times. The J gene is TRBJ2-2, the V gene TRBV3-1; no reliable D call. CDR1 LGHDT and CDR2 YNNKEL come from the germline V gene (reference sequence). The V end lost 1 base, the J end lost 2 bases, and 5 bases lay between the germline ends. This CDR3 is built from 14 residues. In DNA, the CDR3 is TGTGCCAGCAGCCAAGCTTATAACACCGGGGAGCTGTTTTTT. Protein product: CASSQAYNTGELFF.

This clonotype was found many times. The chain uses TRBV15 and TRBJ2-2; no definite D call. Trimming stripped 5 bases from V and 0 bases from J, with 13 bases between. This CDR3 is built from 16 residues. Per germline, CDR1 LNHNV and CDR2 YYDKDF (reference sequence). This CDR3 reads CATSGYTSANTGELFF. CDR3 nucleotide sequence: TGTGCCACCAGCGGCTATACATCCGCGAACACCGGGGAGCTGTTTTTT.

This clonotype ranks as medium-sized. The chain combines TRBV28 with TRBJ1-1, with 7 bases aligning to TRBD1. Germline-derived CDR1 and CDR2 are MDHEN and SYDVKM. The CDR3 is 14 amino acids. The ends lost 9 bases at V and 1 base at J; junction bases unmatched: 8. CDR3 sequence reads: CASVQRGPNTEAFF. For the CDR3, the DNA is TGTGCCAGTGTTCAGAGGGGGCCGAACACTGAAGCTTTCTTT.

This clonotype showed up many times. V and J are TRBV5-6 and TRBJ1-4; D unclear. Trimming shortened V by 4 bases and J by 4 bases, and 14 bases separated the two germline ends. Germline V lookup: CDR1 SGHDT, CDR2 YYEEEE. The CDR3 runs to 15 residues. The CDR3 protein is CASSMRTVNNEKLFF. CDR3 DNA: TGTGCCAGCAGCATGCGGACGGTCAATAATGAAAAACTGTTTTTT. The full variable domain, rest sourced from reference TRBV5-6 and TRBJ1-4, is DAGVTQSPTHLIKTRGQQVTLRCSPKSGHDTVSWYQQALGQGPQFIFQYYEEEERQRGNFPDRFSGHQFPNYSSELNVNALLLGDSALYLCASSMRTVNNEKLFFGSGTQLSVL.

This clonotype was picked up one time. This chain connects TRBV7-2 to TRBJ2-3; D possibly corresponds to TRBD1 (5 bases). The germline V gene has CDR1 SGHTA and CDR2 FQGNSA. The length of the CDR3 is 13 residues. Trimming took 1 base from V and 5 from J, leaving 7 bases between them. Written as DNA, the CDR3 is TGTGCCAGCAGCTTAGTCAGGGTAGATACGCAGTATTTT. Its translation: CASSLVRVDTQYF.

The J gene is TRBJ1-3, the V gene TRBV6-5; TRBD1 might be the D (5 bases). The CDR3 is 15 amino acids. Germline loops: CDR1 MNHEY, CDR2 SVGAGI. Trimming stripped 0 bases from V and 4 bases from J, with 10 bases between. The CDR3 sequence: CASSYSGTVGNTIYF. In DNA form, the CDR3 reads TGTGCCAGCAGTTACTCGGGGACTGTAGGAAACACCATATATTTT.

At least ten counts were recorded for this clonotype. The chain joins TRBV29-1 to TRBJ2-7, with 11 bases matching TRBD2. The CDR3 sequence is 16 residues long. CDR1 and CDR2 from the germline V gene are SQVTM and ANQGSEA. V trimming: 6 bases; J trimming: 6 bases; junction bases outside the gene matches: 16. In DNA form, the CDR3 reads TGCAGCGTCGATGGGACGGTTAGCGGGAGGGCAGGCGAGCAGTACTTC. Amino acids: CSVDGTVSGRAGEQYF.

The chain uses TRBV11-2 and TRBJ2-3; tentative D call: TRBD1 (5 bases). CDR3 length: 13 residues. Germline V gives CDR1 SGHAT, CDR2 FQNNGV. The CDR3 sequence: CVTSLQDTDTQYF. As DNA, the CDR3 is TGTGTCACCAGCCTACAGGACACAGATACGCAGTATTTT.

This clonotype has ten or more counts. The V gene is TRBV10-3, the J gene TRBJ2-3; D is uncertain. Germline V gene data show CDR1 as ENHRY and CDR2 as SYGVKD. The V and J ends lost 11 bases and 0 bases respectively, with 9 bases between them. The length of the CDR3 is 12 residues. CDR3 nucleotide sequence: TGTGCCTCCGGTCCTAGCACAGATACGCAGTATTTT. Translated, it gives CASGPSTDTQYF.

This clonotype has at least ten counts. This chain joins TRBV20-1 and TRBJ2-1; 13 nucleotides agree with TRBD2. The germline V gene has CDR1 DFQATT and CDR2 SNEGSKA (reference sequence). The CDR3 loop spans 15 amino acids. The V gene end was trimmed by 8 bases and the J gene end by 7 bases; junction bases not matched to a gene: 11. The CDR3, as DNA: TGCAGTCACCCACGAACTAGCGGGGGGGCAAATGAGCAGTTCTTC. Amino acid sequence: CSHPRTSGGANEQFF.

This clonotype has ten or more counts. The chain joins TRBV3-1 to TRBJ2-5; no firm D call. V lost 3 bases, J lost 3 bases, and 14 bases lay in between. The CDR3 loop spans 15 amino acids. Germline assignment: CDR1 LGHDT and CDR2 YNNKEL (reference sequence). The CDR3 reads CASSQSAVAEETQYF. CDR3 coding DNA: TGTGCCAGCAGCCAGTCGGCGGTCGCGGAAGAGACCCAGTACTTC.

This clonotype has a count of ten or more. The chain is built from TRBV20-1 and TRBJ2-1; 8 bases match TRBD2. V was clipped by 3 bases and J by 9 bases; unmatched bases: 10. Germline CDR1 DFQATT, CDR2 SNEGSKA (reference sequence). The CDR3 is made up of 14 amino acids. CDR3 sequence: CSARIGSGTVEQFF. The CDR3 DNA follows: TGCAGTGCTAGGATCGGTAGCGGGACGGTTGAGCAGTTCTTC.

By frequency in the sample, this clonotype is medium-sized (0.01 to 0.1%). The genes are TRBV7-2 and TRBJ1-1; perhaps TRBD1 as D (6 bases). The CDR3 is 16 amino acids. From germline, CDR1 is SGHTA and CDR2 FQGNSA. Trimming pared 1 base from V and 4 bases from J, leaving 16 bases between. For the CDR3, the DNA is TGTGCCAGCAGCTTAGAAGTGGGCAGGGGAAGCACTGAAGCTTTCTTT. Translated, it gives CASSLEVGRGSTEAFF. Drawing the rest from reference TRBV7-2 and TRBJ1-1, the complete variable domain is GAGVSQSPSNKVTEKGKDVELRCDPISGHTALYWYRQSLGQGLEFLIYFQGNSAPDKSGLPSDRFSAERTGGSVSTLTIQRTQQEDSAVYLCASSLEVGRGSTEAFFGQGTRLTVV.

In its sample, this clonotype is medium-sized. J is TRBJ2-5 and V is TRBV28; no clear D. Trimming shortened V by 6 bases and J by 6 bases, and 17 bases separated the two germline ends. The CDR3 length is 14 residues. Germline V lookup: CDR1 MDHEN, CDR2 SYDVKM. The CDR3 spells CASSLFGLMQTQYF. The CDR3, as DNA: TGTGCCAGCAGCCTATTCGGCTTAATGCAGACCCAGTACTTC.

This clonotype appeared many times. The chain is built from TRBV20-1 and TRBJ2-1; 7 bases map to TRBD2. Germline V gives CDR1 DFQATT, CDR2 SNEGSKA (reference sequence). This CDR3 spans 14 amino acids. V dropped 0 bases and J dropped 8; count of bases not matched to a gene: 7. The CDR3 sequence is CSARDSGLPHEQFF. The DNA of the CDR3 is TGCAGTGCTAGAGATTCGGGACTACCCCATGAGCAGTTCTTC.

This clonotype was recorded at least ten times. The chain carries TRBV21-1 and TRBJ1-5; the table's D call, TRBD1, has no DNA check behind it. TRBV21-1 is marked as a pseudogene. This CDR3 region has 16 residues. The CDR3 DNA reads TGTGCCAGCAGCAAAGTACGGGCGCCAATCAATCAGCCCCAGCATTTT. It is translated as CASSKVRAPINQPQHF.

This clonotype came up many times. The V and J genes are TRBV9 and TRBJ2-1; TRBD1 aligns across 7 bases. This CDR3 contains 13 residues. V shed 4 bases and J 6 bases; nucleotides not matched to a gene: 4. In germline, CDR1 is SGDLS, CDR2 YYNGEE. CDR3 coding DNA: TGTGCCAGCAGCCTCCGACAGGGCAATGAGCAGTTCTTC. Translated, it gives CASSLRQGNEQFF.

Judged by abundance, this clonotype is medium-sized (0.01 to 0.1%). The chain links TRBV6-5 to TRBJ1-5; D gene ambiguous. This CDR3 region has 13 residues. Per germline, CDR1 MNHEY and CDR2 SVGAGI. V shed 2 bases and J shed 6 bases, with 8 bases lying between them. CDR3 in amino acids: CASSYDGLQPQHF. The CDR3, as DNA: TGTGCCAGCAGTTACGACGGCCTTCAGCCCCAGCATTTT.

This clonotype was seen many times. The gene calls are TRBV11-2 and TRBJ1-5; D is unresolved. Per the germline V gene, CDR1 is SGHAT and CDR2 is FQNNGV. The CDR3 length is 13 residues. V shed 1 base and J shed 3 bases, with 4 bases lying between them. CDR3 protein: CASSLGLNQPQHF. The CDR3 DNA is TGTGCCAGCAGCTTAGGGCTCAATCAGCCCCAGCATTTT.